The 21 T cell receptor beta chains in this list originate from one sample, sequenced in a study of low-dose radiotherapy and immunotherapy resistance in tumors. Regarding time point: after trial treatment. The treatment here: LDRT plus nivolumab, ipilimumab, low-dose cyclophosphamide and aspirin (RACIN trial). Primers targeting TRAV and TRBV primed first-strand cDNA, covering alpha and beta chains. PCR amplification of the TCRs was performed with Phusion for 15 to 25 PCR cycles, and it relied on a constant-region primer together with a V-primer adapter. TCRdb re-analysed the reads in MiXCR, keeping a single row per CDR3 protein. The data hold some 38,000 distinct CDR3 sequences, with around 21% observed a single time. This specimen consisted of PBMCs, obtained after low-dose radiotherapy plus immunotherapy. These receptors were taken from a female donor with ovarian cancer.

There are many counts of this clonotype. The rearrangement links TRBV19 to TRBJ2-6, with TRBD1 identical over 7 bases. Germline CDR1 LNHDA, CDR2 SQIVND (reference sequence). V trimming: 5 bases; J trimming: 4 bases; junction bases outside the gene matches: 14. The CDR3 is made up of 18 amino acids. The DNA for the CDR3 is TGTGCCAGTAGTCGCTGGGGACAAGACAGGGCCGGGGCCAACGTCCTGACTTTC. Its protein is CASSRWGQDRAGANVLTF.

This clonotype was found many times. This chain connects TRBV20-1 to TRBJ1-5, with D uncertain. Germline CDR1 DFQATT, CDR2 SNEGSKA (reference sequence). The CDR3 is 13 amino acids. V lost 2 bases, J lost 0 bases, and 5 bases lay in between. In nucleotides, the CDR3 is TGCAGTGCTAGAACAGATAGCAATCAGCCCCAGCATTTT. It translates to CSARTDSNQPQHF.

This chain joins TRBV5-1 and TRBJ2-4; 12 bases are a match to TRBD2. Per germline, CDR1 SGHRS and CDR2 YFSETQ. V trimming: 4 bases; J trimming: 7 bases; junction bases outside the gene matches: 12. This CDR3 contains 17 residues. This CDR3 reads CASSRGLAGQGANIQYF. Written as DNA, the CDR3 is TGCGCCAGCAGCCGAGGACTAGCGGGACAAGGGGCGAACATTCAGTACTTC. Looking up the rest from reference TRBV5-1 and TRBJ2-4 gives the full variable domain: KAGVTQTPRYLIKTRGQQVTLSCSPISGHRSVSWYQQTPGQGLQFLFEYFSETQRNKGNFPGRFSGRQFSNSRSEMNVSTLELGDSALYLCASSRGLAGQGANIQYFGAGTRLSVL.

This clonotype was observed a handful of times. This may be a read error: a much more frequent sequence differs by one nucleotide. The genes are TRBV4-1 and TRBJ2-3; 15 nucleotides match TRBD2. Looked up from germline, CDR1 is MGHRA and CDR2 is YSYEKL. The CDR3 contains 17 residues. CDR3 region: CTSSHTGLAGGTDTQYF. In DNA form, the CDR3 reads TGCACCAGCAGCCATACGGGACTAGCGGGAGGTACAGATACGCAGTATTTT.

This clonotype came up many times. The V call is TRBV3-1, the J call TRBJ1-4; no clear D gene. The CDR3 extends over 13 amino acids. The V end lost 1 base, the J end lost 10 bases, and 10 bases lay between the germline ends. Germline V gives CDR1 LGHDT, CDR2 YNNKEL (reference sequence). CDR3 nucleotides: TGTGCCAGCAGCCAAGTGGAACTCGGAAAACTGTTTTTT. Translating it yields CASSQVELGKLFF.

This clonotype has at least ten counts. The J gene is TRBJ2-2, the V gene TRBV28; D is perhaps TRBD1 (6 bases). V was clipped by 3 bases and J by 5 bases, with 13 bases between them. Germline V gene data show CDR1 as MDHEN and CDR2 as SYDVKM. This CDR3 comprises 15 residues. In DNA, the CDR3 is TGTGCCAGCAGTTTTGCAGGGGCGAGGACCGGGGAGCTGTTTTTT. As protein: CASSFAGARTGELFF.

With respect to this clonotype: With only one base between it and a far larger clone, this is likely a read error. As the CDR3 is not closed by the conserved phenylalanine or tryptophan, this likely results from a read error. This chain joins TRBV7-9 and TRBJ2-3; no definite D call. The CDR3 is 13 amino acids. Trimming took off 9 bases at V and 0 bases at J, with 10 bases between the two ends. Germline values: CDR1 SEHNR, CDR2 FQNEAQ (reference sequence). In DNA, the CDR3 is TGTGCCAGTACCGGGTTGAGCACAGATACGCAGTATTTG. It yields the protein CASTGLSTDTQYL.

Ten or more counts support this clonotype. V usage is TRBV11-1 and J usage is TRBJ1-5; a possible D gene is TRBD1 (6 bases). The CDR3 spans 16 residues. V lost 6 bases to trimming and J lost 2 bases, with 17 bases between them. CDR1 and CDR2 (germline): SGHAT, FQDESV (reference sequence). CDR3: CASSPGTGAGNQPQHF. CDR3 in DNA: TGTGCCAGCAGTCCGGGGACGGGGGCAGGCAATCAGCCCCAGCATTTT. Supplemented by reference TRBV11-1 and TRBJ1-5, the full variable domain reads EAEVAQSPRYKITEKSQAVAFWCDPISGHATLYWYRQILGQGPELLVQFQDESVVDDSQLPKDRFSAERLKGVDSTLKIQPAELGDSAMYLCASSPGTGAGNQPQHFGDGTRLSIL.

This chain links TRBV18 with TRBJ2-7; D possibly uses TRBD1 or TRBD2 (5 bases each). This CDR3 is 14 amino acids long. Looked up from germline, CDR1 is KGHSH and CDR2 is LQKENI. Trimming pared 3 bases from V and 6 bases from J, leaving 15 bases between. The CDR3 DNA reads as TGTGCCAGCTCACCCCCAGGGTTGAGGGGCGAGCAGTACTTC. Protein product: CASSPPGLRGEQYF. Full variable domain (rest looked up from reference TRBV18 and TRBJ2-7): NAGVMQNPRHLVRRRGQEARLRCSPMKGHSHVYWYRQLPEEGLKFMVYLQKENIIDESGMPKERFSAEFPKEGPSILRIQQVVRGDSAAYFCASSPPGLRGEQYFGPGTRLTVT.

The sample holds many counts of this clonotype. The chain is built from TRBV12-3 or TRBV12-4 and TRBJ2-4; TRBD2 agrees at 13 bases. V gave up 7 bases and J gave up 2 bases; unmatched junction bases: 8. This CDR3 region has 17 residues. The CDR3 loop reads CASNGTSGAGSKNIQYF. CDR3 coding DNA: TGTGCCAGCAACGGGACTAGCGGGGCCGGGTCCAAAAACATTCAGTACTTC.

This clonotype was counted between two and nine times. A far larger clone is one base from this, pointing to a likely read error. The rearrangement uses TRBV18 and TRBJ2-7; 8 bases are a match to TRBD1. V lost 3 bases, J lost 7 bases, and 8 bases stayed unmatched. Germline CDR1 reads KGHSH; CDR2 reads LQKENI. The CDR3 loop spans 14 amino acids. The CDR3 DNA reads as TGTGCCAGCTCACCGACGGGACAGGTGGATGAGCAGTACTTC. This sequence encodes CASSPTGQVDEQYF.

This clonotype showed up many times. The CDR3 nucleotides are TGCAGCGTTGAAGATCGGGCGGAGAACACTGAAGCTTTCTTT. As protein: CSVEDRAENTEAFF. J is TRBJ1-1 and V is TRBV29-1, with D unresolved. The CDR3 runs to 14 residues. With 0 bases removed from V and 1 base from J, the gap between germline ends came to 9 bases. Germline CDR1 and CDR2: SQVTM and ANQGSEA.

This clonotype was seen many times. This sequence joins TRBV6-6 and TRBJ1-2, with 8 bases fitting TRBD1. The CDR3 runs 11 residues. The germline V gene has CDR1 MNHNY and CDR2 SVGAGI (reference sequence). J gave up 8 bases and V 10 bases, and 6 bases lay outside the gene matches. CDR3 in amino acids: CATGQGYGYTF. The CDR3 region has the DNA TGTGCCACCGGACAGGGATACGGCTACACCTTC.

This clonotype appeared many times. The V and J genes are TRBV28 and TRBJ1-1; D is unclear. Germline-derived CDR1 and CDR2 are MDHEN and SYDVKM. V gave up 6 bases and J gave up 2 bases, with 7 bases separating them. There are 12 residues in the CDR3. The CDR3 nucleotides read TGTGCCAGCAGAACCGGAAACACTGAAGCTTTCTTT. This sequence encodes CASRTGNTEAFF.

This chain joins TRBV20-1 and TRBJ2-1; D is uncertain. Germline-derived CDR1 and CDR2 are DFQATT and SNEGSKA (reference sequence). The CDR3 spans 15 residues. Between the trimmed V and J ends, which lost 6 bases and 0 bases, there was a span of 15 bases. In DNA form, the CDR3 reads TGCAGTGCCCAGATCCCATGGGACTCCTACAATGAGCAGTTCTTC. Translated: CSAQIPWDSYNEQFF.

The chain's CDR3 is CASSLRLASYNEQFF. As DNA, the CDR3 is TGTGCCAGCAGCCTTCGACTAGCTTCTTACAATGAGCAGTTCTTC. The chain links TRBV7-3 to TRBJ2-1; 7 bases map to TRBD2. The length of the CDR3 is 15 residues. Germline CDR1 and CDR2: SGHTA and FQGTGA. Trimming cost V 5 bases and J 4 bases; bases outside gene matches: 8.

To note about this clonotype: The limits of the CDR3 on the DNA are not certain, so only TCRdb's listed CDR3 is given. The CDR3 loop reads CASSLPPTGNTGELFFFFF. The chain uses TRBV5-4 and TRBJ2-2; TRBD1 is taken as the D call from the table, unchecked against the DNA. CDR1 and CDR2 from the germline V gene are SGHNT and YYREEE (reference sequence). The CDR3 spans 19 residues, counting both ends.

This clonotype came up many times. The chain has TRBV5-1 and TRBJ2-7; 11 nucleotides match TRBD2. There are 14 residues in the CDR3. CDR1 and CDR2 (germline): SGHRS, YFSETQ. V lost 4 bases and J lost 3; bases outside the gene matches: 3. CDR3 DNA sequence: TGCGCCAGCAGCCCGACTAGCGGGAACTACGAGCAGTACTTC. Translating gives CASSPTSGNYEQYF. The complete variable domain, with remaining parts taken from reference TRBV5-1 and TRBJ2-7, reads KAGVTQTPRYLIKTRGQQVTLSCSPISGHRSVSWYQQTPGQGLQFLFEYFSETQRNKGNFPGRFSGRQFSNSRSEMNVSTLELGDSALYLCASSPTSGNYEQYFGPGTRLTVT.

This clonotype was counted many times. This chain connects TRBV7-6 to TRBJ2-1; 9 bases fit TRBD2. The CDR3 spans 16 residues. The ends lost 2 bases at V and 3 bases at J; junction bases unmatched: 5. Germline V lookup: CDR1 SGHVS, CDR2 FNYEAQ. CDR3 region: CASSLPWTSVYNEQFF. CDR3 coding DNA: TGTGCCAGCAGCTTACCCTGGACTAGCGTCTACAATGAGCAGTTCTTC.

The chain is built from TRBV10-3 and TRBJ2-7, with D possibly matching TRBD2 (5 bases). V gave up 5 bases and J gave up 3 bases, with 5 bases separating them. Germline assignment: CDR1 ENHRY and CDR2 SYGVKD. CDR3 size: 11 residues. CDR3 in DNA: TGTGCCATCAGTCGGGGCTACGAGCAGTACTTC. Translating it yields CAISRGYEQYF.

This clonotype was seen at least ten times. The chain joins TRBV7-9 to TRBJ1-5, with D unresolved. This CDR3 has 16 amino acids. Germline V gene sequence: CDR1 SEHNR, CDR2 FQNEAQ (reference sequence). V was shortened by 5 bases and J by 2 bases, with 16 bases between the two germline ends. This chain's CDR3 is CASSPAWHFGNQPQHF. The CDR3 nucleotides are TGTGCCAGCAGCCCCGCTTGGCACTTTGGCAATCAGCCCCAGCATTTT.